The 27 T cell receptor beta chains presented below share a single source sample, sequenced in a study of blood T cell repertoires in COVID-19 (dated by TCRdb to the early 2020s). The method behind the library was the immunoSEQ multiplex PCR assay. Drawn from immuneACCESS, this table holds only the in-frame rearrangements with V and J called that TCRdb kept. Clones are partly lost; checked studies trace under half to an unresolved V gene and leave the rest unexplained. The sample yields about 220,000 clones; around 82% were counted once. In total, the top ten clones hold 2% to 2.5% of the sample. The sample comprised peripheral blood. The origin of the receptors is a woman between 55 and 75 years old with acute or convalescent COVID-19.

The chain is built from TRBV30 and TRBJ2-7, with a possible D match to TRBD1 (7 bases). The CDR3 has 17 residues. Germline V gene data show CDR1 as GTSNPN and CDR2 as SVGIG (reference sequence). Trimming cost V 0 bases and J 1 base, with 19 bases left between them. This CDR3 reads CAWSVWRDSRRSYEQYF. In nucleotides, the CDR3 is TGTGCCTGGAGTGTATGGAGGGACAGTCGACGTTCCTACGAGCAGTACTTC.

V is TRBV6-2 or TRBV6-3 and J is TRBJ1-2, with 7 bases aligning to TRBD1. The V segment lost 2 bases and the J segment 5 bases; nucleotides outside the gene matches: 8. Germline V lookup: CDR1 MNHEY, CDR2 SVGEGT. The length of the CDR3 is 15 residues. CDR3 nucleotide sequence: TGTGCCAGCAGTTACCCCAAGACAGGGACATATGGCTACACCTTC. It codes for CASSYPKTGTYGYTF.

This clone occurred a few times. The chain joins TRBV4-2 to TRBJ1-1; possibly TRBD1 for D (6 bases). Trimming shortened V by 4 bases and J by 8 bases, and 20 bases separated the two germline ends. CDR1 and CDR2 (germline): LGHNA, YNFKEQ. This CDR3 is 15 amino acids long. The CDR3 sequence: CASSPFSGGAGEAFF. In DNA, the CDR3 is TGTGCCAGCAGCCCCTTCTCGGGGGGCGCGGGGGAAGCTTTCTTT.

This chain connects TRBV10-2 to TRBJ2-5; tentatively, D is TRBD2 (6 bases). Trimming took off 3 bases at V and 1 base at J, with 12 bases between the two ends. Germline CDR1 WSHSY, CDR2 SAAADI. The CDR3 is made up of 15 amino acids. Here the CDR3 reads CASSDMTSFQETQYF. The CDR3 nucleotides are TGCGCCAGCAGTGACATGACTAGTTTCCAAGAGACCCAGTACTTC.

The chain is built from TRBV7-2 and TRBJ2-2; D is undetermined. V was cut by 2 bases and J by 4 bases, with 11 bases left in between. This CDR3 region has 15 residues. Looked up from germline, CDR1 is SGHTA and CDR2 is FQGNSA. CDR3 region: CASSLKNSGTGELFF. CDR3 nucleotides: TGTGCCAGCAGCTTAAAAAATTCGGGCACCGGGGAGCTGTTTTTT.

The chain joins TRBV14 to TRBJ2-1; 8 bases align to TRBD2. Looked up from germline, CDR1 is SGHDN and CDR2 is FVKESK. V shed 0 bases and J 9 bases; nucleotides not matched to a gene: 16. The CDR3 is 18 residues long. The CDR3 bases are TGTGCCAGCAGCCAAGAAAGGCGGGGGGCCGGTGTTTGGGGTGAGCAGTTCTTC. Residues: CASSQERRGAGVWGEQFF.

V and J are TRBV4-2 and TRBJ2-1, with TRBD2 matching 13 bases. Trimming cost V 1 base and J 8 bases; bases outside gene matches: 2. The CDR3 spans 15 residues. Germline V gene data show CDR1 as LGHNA and CDR2 as YNFKEQ. The DNA of the CDR3 is TGTGCCAGCAGCCAAGGGACTAGCGGGGGTGATGAGCAGTTCTTC. Its translation: CASSQGTSGGDEQFF.

The chain carries TRBV7-9 and TRBJ2-5, with D uncertain. The CDR3 length is 11 residues. V lost 8 bases to trimming and J lost 5 bases, with 9 bases between them. Germline-derived CDR1 and CDR2 are SEHNR and FQNEAQ (reference sequence). In DNA, the CDR3 is TGTGCCAGCGTCGGTGCGGAGACCCAGTACTTC. Translated, it gives CASVGAETQYF. Based on the CDR3 plus reference TRBV7-9 and TRBJ2-5, the full variable domain is DTGVSQNPRHKITKRGQNVTFRCDPISEHNRLYWYRQTLGQGPEFLTYFQNEAQLEKSRLLSDRFSAERPKGSFSTLEIQRTEQGDSAMYLCASVGAETQYFGPGTRLLVL.

J is TRBJ1-1 and V is TRBV30; D remains unclear. The CDR3 totals 11 residues. V was cut by 3 bases and J by 4 bases, with 6 bases left in between. Germline lookup yields CDR1 GTSNPN and CDR2 SVGIG (reference sequence). CDR3 protein: CAWRFVTEAFF. The CDR3 DNA follows: TGTGCCTGGAGATTCGTCACTGAAGCTTTCTTT.

The chain recombines TRBV4-2 with TRBJ2-6; TRBD1 matches 7 bases. The CDR3 is 18 amino acids. V lost 3 bases to trimming and J lost 0 bases; unmatched junction nucleotides: 8. CDR1 is LGHNA, CDR2 YNFKEQ, per germline. In DNA, the CDR3 is TGTGCCAGCAGCCAGGCCGGGACAGCCGTCTCTGGGGCCAACGTCCTGACTTTC. Its protein is CASSQAGTAVSGANVLTF.

The rearrangement uses TRBV2 and TRBJ2-5, with TRBD1 matching 12 bases. V lost 6 bases and J lost 4; bases outside the gene matches: 6. Per the germline V gene, CDR1 is SNHLY and CDR2 is FYNNEI. The CDR3 sequence is 15 residues long. The CDR3 is CASSRDRGRGETQYF. The CDR3 DNA follows: TGTGCCAGCAGCCGGGACAGGGGGCGAGGAGAGACCCAGTACTTC.

This chain joins TRBV10-3 and TRBJ1-5; a weak D match, TRBD1 (6 bases). Germline V gene data show CDR1 as ENHRY and CDR2 as SYGVKD. V was pared by 7 bases and J by 3 bases, with 25 bases between. The CDR3 has 18 amino acids. CDR3 residues: CAITPWYVGGRVNQPQHF. As DNA, the CDR3 is TGTGCCATCACCCCGTGGTACGTGGGGGGGCGCGTCAATCAGCCCCAGCATTTT.

The chain has TRBV28 and TRBJ1-1, with a tentative D call TRBD1 (6 bases). The CDR3 has 15 amino acids. Trimming took 6 bases from V and 5 from J, leaving 19 bases between them. CDR1 MDHEN and CDR2 SYDVKM come from the germline V gene. CDR3: CASSRRGAVFTEAFF. The CDR3 nucleotides are TGTGCCAGCAGCCGACGGGGGGCGGTTTTTACTGAAGCTTTCTTT.

The chain uses TRBV2 and TRBJ1-2, with 10 bases fitting TRBD1. V dropped 6 bases and J dropped 2; count of bases not matched to a gene: 6. This CDR3 is built from 15 residues. In germline, CDR1 is SNHLY, CDR2 FYNNEI. This CDR3 is CASSYRQGANYGYTF. CDR3 DNA: TGTGCCAGCAGCTACCGACAGGGGGCGAACTATGGCTACACCTTC.

The table lists this clone with a count of one. The rearrangement uses TRBV7-2 and TRBJ1-2; D gene unclear. CDR3 length: 14 amino acids. Germline CDR1 SGHTA, CDR2 FQGNSA. Trimming pared 5 bases from V and 3 bases from J, leaving 13 bases between. The CDR3 spells CASSRGVDDYGYTF. CDR3 nucleotides: TGTGCCAGCAGCCGCGGAGTGGATGACTATGGCTACACCTTC.

This chain joins TRBV7-2 and TRBJ2-3, with D perhaps TRBD2 (5 bases). Trimming pared 5 bases from V and 4 bases from J, leaving 13 bases between. From germline, CDR1 is SGHTA and CDR2 FQGNSA. The CDR3 runs to 14 residues. Written as DNA, the CDR3 is TGTGCCAGCAGCCCGGGGTTTCGGGCAGATACGCAGTATTTT. Protein sequence: CASSPGFRADTQYF.

The J gene is TRBJ2-4, the V gene TRBV15, with 7 bases lining up with TRBD1. The germline CDR1 and CDR2 sequences are LNHNV and YYDKDF (reference sequence). This CDR3 has 18 amino acids. After removal of 1 base from V and 0 bases from J, the junction contained 9 bases not matched to a gene. CDR3 DNA sequence: TGTGCCACCAGCAGAGCCAATACAGGGGCTGTAGCCAAAAACATTCAGTACTTC. Its translation: CATSRANTGAVAKNIQYF. Using reference TRBV15 and TRBJ2-4 for the parts outside the CDR3, the full variable domain is DAMVIQNPRYQVTQFGKPVTLSCSQTLNHNVMYWYQQKSSQAPKLLFHYYDKDFNNEADTPDNFQSRRPNTSFCFLDIRSPGLGDTAMYLCATSRANTGAVAKNIQYFGAGTRLSVL.

This clone was seen only once. CDR3 nucleotide sequence: TGTGCCAGCAGTTTGGACACGACCACCTACGAGCAGTACTTC. Translating it yields CASSLDTTTYEQYF. The V call is TRBV6-2 or TRBV6-3, the J call TRBJ2-7; maybe TRBD1 (5 bases). This CDR3 is 14 amino acids long. V was clipped by 4 bases and J by 2 bases, with 12 bases between them. The germline gives CDR1 MNHEY, CDR2 SVGEGT.

V usage is TRBV19 and J usage is TRBJ1-5, with D possibly TRBD1 on 6 matching bases. Deletions cut 8 bases from V and 4 bases from J, with 12 bases between. Looked up from germline, CDR1 is LNHDA and CDR2 is SQIVND (reference sequence). The CDR3 is 13 residues long. The CDR3 coding sequence is TGTGCCAGTTCAAGGGACATAAATCAGCCCCAGCATTTT. Its protein product is CASSRDINQPQHF.

This clone came up many times. V is TRBV7-2 and J is TRBJ1-5; possible D gene TRBD1, 5 bases. The CDR3 is made up of 13 amino acids. From germline, CDR1 is SGHTA and CDR2 FQGNSA. V gave up 4 bases and J gave up 4 bases, with 8 bases separating them. The CDR3 DNA reads TGTGCCAGCAGCTATGACAGAAATCAGCCCCAGCATTTT. It is translated as CASSYDRNQPQHF.

This rearrangement joins TRBV30 to TRBJ2-1; 10 nucleotides line up with TRBD2. Germline trimming cut 4 bases from V and 6 bases from J; bases unmatched to any gene: 9. The CDR3 sequence is 15 residues long. CDR1 is GTSNPN, CDR2 SVGIG, per germline (reference sequence). The CDR3 loop reads CAWKGLAGASNEQFF. The DNA of the CDR3 is TGTGCCTGGAAAGGTCTAGCGGGGGCCTCCAATGAGCAGTTCTTC.

CDR3 coding DNA: TGTGCCAGCGTTAGGGGCCTGAACACTGAAGCTTTCTTT. Protein sequence: CASVRGLNTEAFF. The rearrangement joins TRBV6-6 to TRBJ1-1; D possibly corresponds to TRBD1 (5 bases). The CDR3 spans 13 residues. V dropped 8 bases and J dropped 0 bases, with 10 bases sitting between them. Looked up from germline, CDR1 is MNHNY and CDR2 is SVGAGI (reference sequence).

This clone has only one observation. The chain is built from TRBV5-1 and TRBJ2-3, with D tentatively TRBD2 (6 bases). Per the germline V gene, CDR1 is SGHRS and CDR2 is YFSETQ. V shed 0 bases and J shed 2 bases, with 10 bases lying between them. The CDR3 spans 15 residues. CDR3 nucleotides: TGCGCCAGCAGCTTGGTGCGGGGATACACAGATACGCAGTATTTT. It codes for CASSLVRGYTDTQYF. The full variable domain, rest sourced from reference TRBV5-1 and TRBJ2-3, is KAGVTQTPRYLIKTRGQQVTLSCSPISGHRSVSWYQQTPGQGLQFLFEYFSETQRNKGNFPGRFSGRQFSNSRSEMNVSTLELGDSALYLCASSLVRGYTDTQYFGPGTRLTVL.

This clone was seen only once. Written as DNA, the CDR3 is TGTGCCAGCAGTCGACAGCAAAAGGAGACCCAGTACTTC. Translated, it gives CASSRQQKETQYF. The chain recombines TRBV12-3 or TRBV12-4 with TRBJ2-5, with D perhaps TRBD1 (5 bases). The length of the CDR3 is 13 residues. Trimming took 5 bases from V and 5 from J, leaving 12 bases between them.

The chain joins TRBV5-7 to TRBJ2-2, with 14 nucleotides matching TRBD2. TRBV5-7 is an ORF, and what it does is uncertain. The CDR3 totals 19 residues. V lost 4 bases to trimming and J lost 6 bases; unmatched junction nucleotides: 14. Here the CDR3 reads CASSPQGLAGAKEAGELFF. The CDR3 bases are TGTGCCAGCAGCCCGCAGGGACTAGCGGGGGCTAAAGAAGCCGGGGAGCTGTTTTTT.

The rearrangement joins TRBV19 to TRBJ1-2; 10 nucleotides align to TRBD1. V was clipped by 4 bases and J by 1 base; unmatched bases: 6. The CDR3 length is 16 residues. The V gene's germline CDR1 is LNHDA and CDR2 SQIVND (reference sequence). In nucleotides, the CDR3 is TGTGCCAGTAGTAGGAGGGGACAGGGGAGTAACTATGGCTACACCTTC. Amino acid sequence: CASSRRGQGSNYGYTF.

The chain carries TRBV11-1 and TRBJ1-1, with D possibly matching TRBD1 (6 bases). Trimming cost V 5 bases and J 4 bases, with 14 bases left between them. This CDR3 is built from 14 residues. Germline CDR1 and CDR2: SGHAT and FQDESV (reference sequence). In DNA, the CDR3 is TGTGCCAGCAGCGTCCCTGGGGGCGGCACTGAAGCTTTCTTT. Translation gives CASSVPGGGTEAFF. The full variable domain, completed using reference TRBV11-1 and TRBJ1-1, is EAEVAQSPRYKITEKSQAVAFWCDPISGHATLYWYRQILGQGPELLVQFQDESVVDDSQLPKDRFSAERLKGVDSTLKIQPAELGDSAMYLCASSVPGGGTEAFFGQGTRLTVV.